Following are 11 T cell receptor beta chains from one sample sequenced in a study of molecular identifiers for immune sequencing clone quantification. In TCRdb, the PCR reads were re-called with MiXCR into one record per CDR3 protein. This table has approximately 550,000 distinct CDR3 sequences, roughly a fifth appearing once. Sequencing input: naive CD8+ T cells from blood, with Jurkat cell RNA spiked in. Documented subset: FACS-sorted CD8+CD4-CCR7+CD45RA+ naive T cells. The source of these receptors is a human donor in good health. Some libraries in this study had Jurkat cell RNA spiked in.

CDR3: CASSLRGKETQYF. The DNA for the CDR3 is TGTGCCAGCAGCTTACGCGGGAAAGAGACCCAGTACTTC. The genes are TRBV11-3 and TRBJ2-5; a weak D match, TRBD2 (6 bases). Looked up from germline, CDR1 is SGHNT and CDR2 is YENEEA. Trimming stripped 2 bases from V and 3 bases from J, with 7 bases between. The CDR3 extends over 13 amino acids.

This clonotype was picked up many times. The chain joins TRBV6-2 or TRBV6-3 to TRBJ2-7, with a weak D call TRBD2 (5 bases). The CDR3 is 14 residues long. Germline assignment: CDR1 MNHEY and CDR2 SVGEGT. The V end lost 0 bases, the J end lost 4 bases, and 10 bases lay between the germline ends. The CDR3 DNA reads TGTGCCAGCAGTTACTCCGGGGTGCCATACGAGCAGTACTTC. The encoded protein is CASSYSGVPYEQYF.

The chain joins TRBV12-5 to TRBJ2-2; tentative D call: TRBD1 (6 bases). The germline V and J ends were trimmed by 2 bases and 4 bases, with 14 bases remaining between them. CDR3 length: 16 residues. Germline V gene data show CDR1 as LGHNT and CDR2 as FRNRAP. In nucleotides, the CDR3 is TGTGCTAGTGGTTTGCCGGAAGGGGGAATCACCGGGGAGCTGTTTTTT. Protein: CASGLPEGGITGELFF.

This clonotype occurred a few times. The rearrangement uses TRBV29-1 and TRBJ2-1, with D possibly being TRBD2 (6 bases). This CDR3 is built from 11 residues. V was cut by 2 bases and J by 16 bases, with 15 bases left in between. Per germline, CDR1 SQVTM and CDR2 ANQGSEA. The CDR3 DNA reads TGCAGCGTTGAACCGGGACTGCTCAACTTCTTC. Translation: CSVEPGLLNFF.

The CDR3 loop reads CASSQVVKTGLKMNTEAFF. The CDR3 DNA follows: TGCGCCAGCAGCCAAGTGGTGAAAACAGGGCTCAAAATGAACACTGAAGCTTTCTTT. The chain links TRBV4-3 to TRBJ1-1, with a tentative D call TRBD1 (6 bases). The V end lost 1 base, the J end lost 0 bases, and 21 bases lay between the germline ends. Germline CDR1 is LGHNA and CDR2 is YSLEER. The CDR3 contains 19 residues.

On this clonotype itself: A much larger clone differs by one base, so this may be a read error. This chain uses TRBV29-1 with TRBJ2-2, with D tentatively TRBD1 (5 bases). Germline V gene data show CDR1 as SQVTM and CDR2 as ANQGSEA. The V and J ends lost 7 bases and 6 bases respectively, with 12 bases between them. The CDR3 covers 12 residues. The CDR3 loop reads CSAEFRAGELFF. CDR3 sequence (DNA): TGCAGCGCTGAGTTCAGGGCCGGGGAGCTGTTTTTT.

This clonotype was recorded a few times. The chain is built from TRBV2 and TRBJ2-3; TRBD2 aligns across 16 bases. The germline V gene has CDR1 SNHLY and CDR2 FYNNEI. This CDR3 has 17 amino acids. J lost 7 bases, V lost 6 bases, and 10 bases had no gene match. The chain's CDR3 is CASRHTGTSGGGNTQYF. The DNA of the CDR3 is TGTGCCAGCAGGCACACCGGGACTAGCGGGGGGGGAAATACGCAGTATTTT.

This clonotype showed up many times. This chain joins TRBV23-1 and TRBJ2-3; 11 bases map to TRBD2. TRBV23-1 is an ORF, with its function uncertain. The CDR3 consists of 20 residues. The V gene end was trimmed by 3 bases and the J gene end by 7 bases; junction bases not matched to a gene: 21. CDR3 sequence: CASSHPPVTSGTSRGNTQYF. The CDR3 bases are TGCGCCAGCAGTCATCCCCCCGTGACTAGCGGGACCTCCAGGGGGAATACGCAGTATTTT.

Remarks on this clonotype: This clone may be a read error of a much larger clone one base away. The CDR3 bases are TGTGCCAGCGGCCCGACAGGGCCCGGGGAGCTGTTTTTT. Translation: CASGPTGPGELFF. The chain carries TRBV6-5 and TRBJ2-2; 7 positions match TRBD1. Germline values: CDR1 MNHEY, CDR2 SVGAGI. This CDR3 contains 13 residues. V lost 8 bases, J lost 6 bases, and 6 bases stayed unmatched.

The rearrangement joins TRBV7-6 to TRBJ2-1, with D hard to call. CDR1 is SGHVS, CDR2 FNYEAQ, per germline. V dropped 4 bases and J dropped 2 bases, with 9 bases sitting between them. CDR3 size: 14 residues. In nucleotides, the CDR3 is TGTGCCAGCAGCTCCGACGGACCCTACAATGAGCAGTTCTTC. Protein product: CASSSDGPYNEQFF. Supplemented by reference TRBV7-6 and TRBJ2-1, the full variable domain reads GAGVSQSPRYKVTKRGQDVALRCDPISGHVSLYWYRQALGQGPEFLTYFNYEAQQDKSGLPNDRFSAERPEGSISTLTIQRTEQRDSAMYRCASSSDGPYNEQFFGPGTRLTVL.

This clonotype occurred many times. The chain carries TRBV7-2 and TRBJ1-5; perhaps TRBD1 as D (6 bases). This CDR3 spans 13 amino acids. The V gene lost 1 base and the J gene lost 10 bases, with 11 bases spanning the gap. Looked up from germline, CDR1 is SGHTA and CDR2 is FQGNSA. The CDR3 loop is CASSLGGPAPQHF. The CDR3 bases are TGTGCCAGCAGCTTAGGGGGGCCCGCCCCCCAGCATTTT.